This TCR beta chain is from a study of neurological immune-mediated disorders. V lost 5 bases to trimming and J lost 1 base, with 4 bases between them. Germline V lookup: CDR1 SQVTM, CDR2 ANQGSEA. This CDR3 has 11 amino acids. MiXCR, applied by TCRdb to the 5' RACE reads, yields one record per CDR3 protein. This table has roughly 47,000 distinct CDR3 sequences, around 4.5% appearing once. This clonotype was counted many times. This chain links TRBV29-1 with TRBJ2-3; D gene ambiguous. The specimen sequenced was PBMCs. The receptor comes from a woman in her sixties or seventies with multiple sclerosis. The CDR3 nucleotides are TGCAGCGTTAGCGGCACAGATACGCAGTATTTT. Its protein is CSVSGTDTQYF.